Sequencing of this TCR beta chain was carried out in a study of T-cell memory formation after mild COVID-19. Per germline, CDR1 LNHDA and CDR2 SQIVND (reference sequence). The V gene lost 10 bases and the J gene lost 0 bases, with 15 bases spanning the gap. CDR3 length equals 14 residues. TCRdb re-derived calls from the 5' RACE reads in MiXCR, one entry per CDR3 protein. Here the sample spans about 250,000 distinct CDR3 sequences, approximately 18% being singletons. The rearrangement links TRBV19 to TRBJ1-1, with TRBD1 as a possible D gene (6 bases). This receptor was taken from a man younger than 35 who had mild COVID-19 (a few samples of this study predate the infection). Cell type and time point are not known. The sample was PBMCs or a T cell subset sorted from them (not recorded which). CDR3 amino acids: CAIALGGMNTEAFF. Written as DNA, the CDR3 is TGTGCCATCGCCCTCGGGGGCATGAACACTGAAGCTTTCTTT.